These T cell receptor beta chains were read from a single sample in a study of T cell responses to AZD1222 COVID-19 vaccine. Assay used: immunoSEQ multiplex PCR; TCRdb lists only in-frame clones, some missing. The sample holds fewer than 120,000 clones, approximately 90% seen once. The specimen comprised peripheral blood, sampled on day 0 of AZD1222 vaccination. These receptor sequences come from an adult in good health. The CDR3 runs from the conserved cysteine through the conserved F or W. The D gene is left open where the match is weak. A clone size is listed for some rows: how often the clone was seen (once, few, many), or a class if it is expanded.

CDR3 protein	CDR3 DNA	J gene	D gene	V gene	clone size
CASSQIRQREAFF	TGCGCCAGCAGCCAAATCCGACAGCGTGAAGCTTTCTTT	TRBJ1-1	-	TRBV4-3	-
CASSQPGMNYGYTF	TGTGCCAGCAGCCAACCGGGGATGAACTATGGCTACACCTTC	TRBJ1-2	-	TRBV3-1/TRBV3-2	-
CASSYTPDSGVSKLAKNIQYF	TGTGCCAGCAGTTACACGCCGGATAGCGGGGTATCTAAACTAGCCAAAAACATTCAGTACTTC	TRBJ2-4	TRBD2	TRBV6-7	-
CASSLGSQMGSPLHF	TGCGCCAGCAGCTTGGGGTCGCAAATGGGGTCACCCCTCCACTTT	TRBJ1-6	-	TRBV5-1	-
CASSQQDRFGNSPLHF	TGTGCCAGCAGTCAGCAGGACAGGTTCGGCAATTCACCCCTCCACTTT	TRBJ1-6	TRBD1	TRBV28	-
CASSQTDDYGYTF	TGTGCCAGCTCGCAGACAGATGACTATGGCTACACCTTC	TRBJ1-2	-	TRBV18	-
CASSEYRPGTRGEKLFF	TGTGCCAGCAGTGAATATCGCCCCGGCACCAGGGGCGAAAAACTGTTTTTT	TRBJ1-4	-	TRBV25-1	-
CASSQAGGGRDTQYF	TGTGCCAGCAGCCAAGCGGGGGGAGGCCGAGATACGCAGTATTTT	TRBJ2-3	TRBD2	TRBV3-1/TRBV3-2	-
CASSEEGLRTDTQYF	TGTGCCAGCAGTGAAGAGGGACTACGCACAGATACGCAGTATTTT	TRBJ2-3	TRBD2	TRBV6-1	-
CASPRGGVGNTIYF	TGTGCCAGCCCCCGAGGGGGTGTTGGAAACACCATATATTTT	TRBJ1-3	-	TRBV6-5	once
CASSQGAGTGGYEQYF	TGTGCCAGCAGCCAAGGGGCCGGGACAGGGGGCTACGAGCAGTACTTC	TRBJ2-7	TRBD1	TRBV3-1/TRBV3-2	once
CASSQGTGQETQYF	TGCGCCAGCAGCCAAGGGACTGGGCAAGAGACCCAGTACTTC	TRBJ2-5	-	TRBV4-3	-
CASRGPVKAEAFF	TGTGCCAGCAGGGGCCCCGTGAAGGCTGAAGCTTTCTTT	TRBJ1-1	-	TRBV6-5	-
CASSLWGTGGQETQYF	TGCGCCAGCAGCTTGTGGGGGACAGGGGGCCAAGAGACCCAGTACTTC	TRBJ2-5	TRBD1	TRBV5-1	-
CASSQGRAGLKNEQYF	TGTGCCAGCAGCCAAGGAAGGGCAGGGCTGAAGAACGAGCAGTACTTC	TRBJ2-7	-	TRBV14	-
CATAASDRGSDTQYF	TGTGCCACCGCAGCCTCGGACAGGGGTTCAGATACGCAGTATTTT	TRBJ2-3	TRBD1	TRBV24-1	-
CASRNTGTNYGYTF	TGTGCCAGCAGGAATACAGGGACCAACTATGGCTACACCTTC	TRBJ1-2	-	TRBV28	-
CASSANSGSGGGYTF	TGTGCCAGCAGCGCGAATAGCGGGTCTGGTGGTGGCTACACCTTC	TRBJ1-2	-	TRBV9	-
CASSYSGLAGVDNEQFF	TGTGCCAGCAGTTATTCTGGACTAGCGGGGGTAGACAATGAGCAGTTCTTC	TRBJ2-1	TRBD2	TRBV7-3	-
CASSPTLLGVGEKLFF	TGTGCCAGCAGCCCTACTTTGCTAGGGGTTGGGGAAAAACTGTTTTTT	TRBJ1-4	-	TRBV7-8	-
CASSPGTEKLFF	TGTGCCAGCTCACCCGGGACAGAAAAACTGTTTTTT	TRBJ1-4	-	TRBV18	-
CASGADSSYNEQFF	TGTGCTAGTGGGGCGGATTCCTCCTACAATGAGCAGTTCTTC	TRBJ2-1	-	TRBV12-5	-
CASSWGAGTDTQYF	TGTGCCAGCAGCTGGGGGGCAGGCACAGATACGCAGTATTTT	TRBJ2-3	-	TRBV5-4	-
CASSLGESGGEQYF	TGTGCCAGCAGCCTCGGGGAGTCGGGAGGCGAGCAGTACTTC	TRBJ2-7	TRBD2	TRBV9	-
CATNPGTPTVGELFF	TGTGCCACGAACCCCGGGACTCCCACAGTAGGGGAGCTGTTTTTT	TRBJ2-2	-	TRBV6-5	-
CASSSYPGGDTGELFF	TGTGCCAGCAGCTCCTACCCAGGTGGGGACACCGGGGAGCTGTTTTTT	TRBJ2-2	-	TRBV7-6	-
CASSLGQLYNEQFF	TGCGCCAGCAGCTTGGGGCAGCTTTACAATGAGCAGTTCTTC	TRBJ2-1	-	TRBV5-1	once
CASSLFRMGTEAFF	TGCGCCAGCAGCTTGTTTCGCATGGGCACTGAAGCTTTCTTT	TRBJ1-1	-	TRBV5-1	-
CASSDRVGYGYTF	TGCGCCAGCAGTGACAGGGTGGGCTATGGCTACACCTTC	TRBJ1-2	-	TRBV10-1	-
CATSSPDRVLFGYTF	TGTGCCACCAGCAGCCCTGACAGGGTTCTATTCGGCTACACCTTC	TRBJ1-2	TRBD1	TRBV15	-
CASSWQGNGYTF	TGTGCCAGCAGCTGGCAGGGGAATGGCTACACCTTC	TRBJ1-2	-	TRBV11-2	-
CASSHRQGYAAGELFF	TGTGCCAGTAGTCATCGACAGGGATATGCGGCCGGGGAGCTGTTTTTT	TRBJ2-2	TRBD1	TRBV19	-
CASSSLTGGNQETQYF	TGTGCCAGCAGCTCACTGACTGGCGGAAACCAAGAGACCCAGTACTTC	TRBJ2-5	-	TRBV13	-
CAPHGSSYNEQFF	TGTGCCCCTCATGGGAGCTCCTACAATGAGCAGTTCTTC	TRBJ2-1	-	TRBV24-1	-
CASSFTGTVVNEQFF	TGTGCCAGCAGTTTTACAGGGACCGTTGTGAATGAGCAGTTCTTC	TRBJ2-1	-	TRBV28	-
CASSPRTGGENTEAFF	TGTGCCAGCTCACCTAGGACAGGGGGCGAGAACACTGAAGCTTTCTTT	TRBJ1-1	TRBD1	TRBV18	-
CASSFGQVATNEKLFF	TGTGCCAGCAGCTTCGGACAGGTTGCAACTAATGAAAAACTGTTTTTT	TRBJ1-4	TRBD1	TRBV11-2	-
CASMYWDTNTEAFF	TGTGCCAGCATGTACTGGGATACGAACACTGAAGCTTTCTTT	TRBJ1-1	-	TRBV21-1	few
CASSTGTGGPYEQYF	TGTGCCAGCAGCACCGGGACAGGGGGCCCTTACGAGCAGTACTTC	TRBJ2-7	TRBD1	TRBV9	few
CATSRTRKIQETQYF	TGTGCCACCAGCAGAACTAGGAAAATACAAGAGACCCAGTACTTC	TRBJ2-5	-	TRBV15	-
CATKIAGVGYEQYF	TGTGCCACCAAGATAGCGGGAGTGGGTTACGAGCAGTACTTC	TRBJ2-7	TRBD2	TRBV27	-
CASSRDFRYEQYF	TGTGCCAGCAGTCGGGACTTTCGGTACGAGCAGTACTTC	TRBJ2-7	-	TRBV27	-
CASSEALQGVNQPQHF	TGTGCCAGCAGTGAAGCGCTTCAGGGAGTCAATCAGCCCCAGCATTTT	TRBJ1-5	-	TRBV6-1	few
CASSLEVQSYNEQFF	TGTGCCAGCAGCTTAGAGGTACAGTCCTACAATGAGCAGTTCTTC	TRBJ2-1	-	TRBV11-2	-
CASSKGGGGELFF	TGTGCCAGCAGTAAAGGGGGCGGCGGGGAGCTGTTTTTT	TRBJ2-2	TRBD1	TRBV7-6	-
CASSLGRDTQYF	TGTGCCAGCAGCTTGGGTAGGGATACGCAGTATTTT	TRBJ2-3	-	TRBV7-2	few
CASKEWDSGNTIYF	TGTGCCAGCAAAGAATGGGACTCTGGAAACACCATATATTTT	TRBJ1-3	-	TRBV2	-
CASGELQGEAFF	TGTGCCAGCGGAGAGCTACAGGGAGAAGCTTTCTTT	TRBJ1-1	-	TRBV6-5	-
CASSSAEGAPLHF	TGTGCCAGCAGCTCGGCGGAGGGGGCACCCCTCCACTTT	TRBJ1-6	-	TRBV3-1/TRBV3-2	once
CASKNEGGETQYF	TGTGCCAGCAAAAACGAGGGCGGGGAGACCCAGTACTTC	TRBJ2-5	-	TRBV2	-
CASSPIAGGGDEQFF	TGCGCCAGCAGCCCAATAGCGGGAGGAGGGGATGAGCAGTTCTTC	TRBJ2-1	TRBD2	TRBV10-2	few
CASSPRDKAYGYTF	TGTGCCAGCAGCCCTCGGGACAAAGCCTATGGCTACACCTTC	TRBJ1-2	-	TRBV9	few
CATGNPTNGNEQFF	TGTGCCACCGGGAATCCAACCAATGGGAATGAGCAGTTCTTC	TRBJ2-1	-	TRBV24-1	-
CASKDRPDQPQHF	TGTGCCAGTAAGGACAGGCCCGATCAGCCCCAGCATTTT	TRBJ1-5	TRBD1	TRBV19	-
CASTTTMGLSSNQPQHF	TGTGCCAGCACCACGACAATGGGTTTGAGTAGCAATCAGCCCCAGCATTTT	TRBJ1-5	-	TRBV28	-
CASSEGGQAEAFF	TGCGCCAGCAGTGAGGGGGGTCAGGCTGAAGCTTTCTTT	TRBJ1-1	-	TRBV10-1	-
CASSLERGYTEAFF	TGTGCCAGTAGCCTAGAACGGGGGTACACTGAAGCTTTCTTT	TRBJ1-1	-	TRBV19	once
CASSGGTHTEAFF	TGTGCCAGCAGCGGAGGGACCCACACTGAAGCTTTCTTT	TRBJ1-1	-	TRBV9	-
CASSKTGVQETQYF	TGTGCCAGCAGTAAAACAGGGGTTCAAGAGACCCAGTACTTC	TRBJ2-5	TRBD1	TRBV6-5	-
CAIRSGASTDTQYF	TGTGCCATCAGGAGCGGGGCTAGCACAGATACGCAGTATTTT	TRBJ2-3	TRBD2	TRBV10-3	-